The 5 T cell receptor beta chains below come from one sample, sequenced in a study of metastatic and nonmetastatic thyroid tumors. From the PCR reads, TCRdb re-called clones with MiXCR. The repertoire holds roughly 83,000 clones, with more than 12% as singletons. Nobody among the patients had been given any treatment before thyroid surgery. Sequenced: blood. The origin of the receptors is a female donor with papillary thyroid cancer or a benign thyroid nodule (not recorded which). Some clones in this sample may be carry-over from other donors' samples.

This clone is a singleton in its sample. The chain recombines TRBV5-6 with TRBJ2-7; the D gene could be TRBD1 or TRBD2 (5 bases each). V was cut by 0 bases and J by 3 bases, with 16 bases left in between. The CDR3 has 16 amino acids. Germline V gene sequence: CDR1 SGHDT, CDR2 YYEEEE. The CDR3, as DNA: TGTGCCAGCAGCTTGGTCTGGAGGACATACCTCTACGAGCAGTACTTC. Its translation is CASSLVWRTYLYEQYF.

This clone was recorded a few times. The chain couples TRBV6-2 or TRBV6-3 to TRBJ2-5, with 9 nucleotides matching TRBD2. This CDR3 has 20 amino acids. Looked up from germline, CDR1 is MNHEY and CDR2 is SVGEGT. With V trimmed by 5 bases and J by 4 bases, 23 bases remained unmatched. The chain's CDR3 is CASSLPRGSGGPSGGETQYF. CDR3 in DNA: TGTGCCAGCAGTCTTCCTCGGGGTAGCGGGGGTCCAAGCGGCGGAGAGACCCAGTACTTC.

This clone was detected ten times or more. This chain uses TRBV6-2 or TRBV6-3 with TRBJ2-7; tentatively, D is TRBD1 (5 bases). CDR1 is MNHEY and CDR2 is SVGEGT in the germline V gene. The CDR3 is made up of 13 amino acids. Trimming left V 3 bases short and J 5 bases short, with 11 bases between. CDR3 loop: CASSYVGAHEQYF. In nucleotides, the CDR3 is TGTGCCAGCAGTTATGTAGGGGCACACGAGCAGTACTTC.

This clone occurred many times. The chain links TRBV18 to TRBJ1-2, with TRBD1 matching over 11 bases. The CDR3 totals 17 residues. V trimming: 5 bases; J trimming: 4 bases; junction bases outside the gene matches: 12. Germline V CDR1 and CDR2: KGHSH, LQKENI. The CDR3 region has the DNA TGTGCCAGCTCAACACGAACCGGGACAGGGGGTGGCTATGGCTACACCTTC. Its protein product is CASSTRTGTGGGYGYTF.

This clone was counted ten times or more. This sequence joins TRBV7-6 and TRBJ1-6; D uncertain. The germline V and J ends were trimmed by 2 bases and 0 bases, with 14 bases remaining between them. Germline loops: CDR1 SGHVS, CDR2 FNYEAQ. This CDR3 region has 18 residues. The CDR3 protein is CASSLWPATSSYNSPLHF. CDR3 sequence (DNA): TGTGCCAGCAGCTTATGGCCCGCCACAAGCTCCTATAATTCACCCCTCCACTTT.